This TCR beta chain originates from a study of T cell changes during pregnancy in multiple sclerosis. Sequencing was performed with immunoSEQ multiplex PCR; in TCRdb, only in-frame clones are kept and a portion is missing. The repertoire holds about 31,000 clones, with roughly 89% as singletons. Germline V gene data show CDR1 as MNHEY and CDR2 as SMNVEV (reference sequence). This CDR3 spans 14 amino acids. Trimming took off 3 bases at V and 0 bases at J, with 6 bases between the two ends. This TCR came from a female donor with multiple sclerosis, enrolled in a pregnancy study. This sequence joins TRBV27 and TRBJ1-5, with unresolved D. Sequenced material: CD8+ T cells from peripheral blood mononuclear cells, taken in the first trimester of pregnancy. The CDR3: CASSFQDSNQPQHF. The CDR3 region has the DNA TGTGCCAGCAGTTTTCAGGATAGCAATCAGCCCCAGCATTTT.